A single sample is the source of the 27 T cell receptor beta chains below, sequenced in a study of OX40 agonist ivuxolimab in advanced cancers. Produced via immunoSEQ multiplex PCR; TCRdb's table is partial and in-frame only. This table has approximately 65,000 clones, roughly nine tenths appearing once. The material sequenced was CD4+ or CD8+ T cells sorted from blood, taken in a trial of the OX40 agonist ivuxolimab. These receptors were taken from an adult with an advanced solid tumor such as melanoma, head and neck, liver or kidney cancer.

The chain has TRBV6-5 and TRBJ2-7; possible D gene TRBD2, 5 bases. Germline loops: CDR1 MNHEY, CDR2 SVGAGI. V gave up 0 bases and J gave up 2 bases, with 11 bases separating them. This CDR3 contains 15 residues. The CDR3 DNA is TGTGCCAGCAGTTACTCGAGCGGCTCTCCCTACGAGCAGTACTTC. Its translation is CASSYSSGSPYEQYF.

The rearrangement joins TRBV28 to TRBJ1-1; 7 bases align to TRBD1. This CDR3 is built from 15 residues. Germline CDR1 and CDR2: MDHEN and SYDVKM. With V trimmed by 6 bases and J by 1 base, 8 bases remained unmatched. The CDR3 coding sequence is TGTGCCAGCAGCTCCGCGGCAGGGGGGAACACTGAAGCTTTCTTT. Translated, it gives CASSSAAGGNTEAFF. Combining the CDR3 with reference TRBV28 and TRBJ1-1 gives the whole variable domain DVKVTQSSRYLVKRTGEKVFLECVQDMDHENMFWYRQDPGLGLRLIYFSYDVKMKEKGDIPEGYSVSREKKERFSLILESASTNQTSMYLCASSSAAGGNTEAFFGQGTRLTVV.

The chain links TRBV6-5 to TRBJ2-4, with D perhaps matching TRBD1 (6 bases). The germline gives CDR1 MNHEY, CDR2 SVGAGI. V lost 4 bases and J 0 bases, leaving 10 bases between the germline ends. The CDR3 sequence is 15 residues long. In DNA, the CDR3 is TGTGCCAGCAGTTCAGGGGTATTAGCCAAAAACATTCAGTACTTC. Protein product: CASSSGVLAKNIQYF.

The chain combines TRBV18 with TRBJ2-7; D may be TRBD1 (5 bases). V lost 3 bases and J 3 bases, leaving 12 bases between the germline ends. This CDR3 contains 14 residues. Germline-derived CDR1 and CDR2 are KGHSH and LQKENI. The CDR3 is CASSPSQGGYEQYF. The CDR3 coding sequence is TGTGCCAGCTCACCTTCTCAGGGCGGCTACGAGCAGTACTTC.

The rearrangement links TRBV6-5 to TRBJ1-2, with 7 bases lining up with TRBD1. The V segment lost 5 bases and the J segment 4 bases; nucleotides outside the gene matches: 7. The CDR3 length is 14 residues. Germline CDR1 and CDR2: MNHEY and SVGAGI. This chain's CDR3 is CASSEGGTVYGYTF. The CDR3 coding sequence is TGTGCCAGCAGTGAAGGCGGGACAGTCTATGGCTACACCTTC.

The chain combines TRBV18 with TRBJ2-5, with D possibly TRBD2 on 6 matching bases. Trimming removed 3 bases from V and 5 bases from J, with 13 bases in between. The CDR3 extends over 14 amino acids. Per the germline V gene, CDR1 is KGHSH and CDR2 is LQKENI. DNA of the CDR3: TGTGCCAGCTCACCCAGGGACTTCGCGGAGACCCAGTACTTC. It specifies CASSPRDFAETQYF.

The chain couples TRBV2 to TRBJ2-3; no reliable D call. The V gene's germline CDR1 is SNHLY and CDR2 FYNNEI. V lost 5 bases and J 0 bases, leaving 9 bases between the germline ends. The CDR3 runs 14 residues. The chain's CDR3 is CASSRTDSTDTQYF. In DNA, the CDR3 is TGTGCCAGCAGTAGGACGGATAGCACAGATACGCAGTATTTT.

The J gene is TRBJ1-2, the V gene TRBV7-2, with a possible D match to TRBD1 (6 bases). Germline-derived CDR1 and CDR2 are SGHTA and FQGNSA. This CDR3 is built from 13 residues. The V and J ends lost 6 bases and 0 bases respectively, with 8 bases between them. CDR3 bases: TGTGCCAGCAGGGGACAATCTAACTATGGCTACACCTTC. It translates to CASRGQSNYGYTF.

The chain has TRBV7-9 and TRBJ1-1, with 7 nucleotides matching TRBD1. J was trimmed by 4 bases and V by 2 bases; bases with no gene match: 4. CDR1 and CDR2 (germline): SEHNR, FQNEAQ (reference sequence). This CDR3 region has 14 residues. CDR3 DNA: TGTGCCAGCAGCTTACGGCAGGGGGGCACTGAAGCTTTCTTT. The encoded protein is CASSLRQGGTEAFF.

The J gene is TRBJ1-4, the V gene TRBV21-1. TRBV21-1 is a documented pseudogene. This CDR3 region has 20 residues. The CDR3 DNA sequence: TGTGCCAGCAGCAAAGGGAATGAGTACGGTGGAAATTCAACTAATGAAAAACTGTTTTTT. Translating it yields CASSKGNEYGGNSTNEKLFF.

This rearrangement joins TRBV6-5 to TRBJ2-3; 8 nucleotides line up with TRBD1. The J segment lost 3 bases and the V segment lost 6 bases, leaving 2 bases of the junction unmatched. The germline V gene has CDR1 MNHEY and CDR2 SVGAGI. The CDR3 is 13 residues long. The CDR3 DNA follows: TGTGCCAGCAGAACAGGGGGTACAGATACGCAGTATTTT. Its protein product is CASRTGGTDTQYF.

This clone has only a few counts. The J gene is TRBJ2-7, the V gene TRBV4-2; 10 nucleotides agree with TRBD2. CDR1 LGHNA and CDR2 YNFKEQ come from the germline V gene. V gave up 7 bases and J gave up 6 bases; unmatched junction bases: 9. This CDR3 spans 14 amino acids. The CDR3 here is CASTPAGGKVEQYF. The CDR3 DNA is TGTGCCAGCACCCCAGCGGGAGGGAAAGTCGAGCAGTACTTC.

The genes are TRBV5-5 and TRBJ1-2, with D possibly being TRBD1 (6 bases). The V and J ends lost 5 bases and 8 bases respectively, with 10 bases between them. This CDR3 comprises 11 residues. CDR1 and CDR2 from the germline V gene are SGHKS and YYEKEE (reference sequence). The CDR3 region is CASSGRGGYTF. CDR3 in DNA: TGTGCCAGCAGTGGCAGGGGAGGCTACACCTTC.

The J gene is TRBJ2-7, the V gene TRBV19; TRBD2 aligns across 8 bases. Germline CDR1 LNHDA, CDR2 SQIVND (reference sequence). The CDR3 length is 13 residues. With 8 bases clipped from V and 3 bases from J, the junction kept 6 bases outside the gene matches. The CDR3 bases are TGTGCCAGTTCCGGGACTAGTCGCTACGAGCAGTACTTC. Translation gives CASSGTSRYEQYF. Using reference TRBV19 and TRBJ2-7 for the parts outside the CDR3, the full variable domain is DGGITQSPKYLFRKEGQNVTLSCEQNLNHDAMYWYRQDPGQGLRLIYYSQIVNDFQKGDIAEGYSVSREKKESFPLTVTSAQKNPTAFYLCASSGTSRYEQYFGPGTRLTVT.

The chain uses TRBV18 and TRBJ2-7, with 10 bases that match TRBD1. V dropped 5 bases and J dropped 2; count of bases not matched to a gene: 9. Per the germline V gene, CDR1 is KGHSH and CDR2 is LQKENI. The length of the CDR3 is 16 residues. CDR3 coding DNA: TGTGCCAGCTCAGGGGGACAGGGGAGAATACCCTACGAGCAGTACTTC. It is translated as CASSGGQGRIPYEQYF.

This chain joins TRBV21-1 and TRBJ2-3; TRBD1 reflects the table's D call only, with no check against the DNA. TRBV21-1 is noted as a pseudogene. This CDR3 comprises 16 residues. CDR3 loop: CASSNRDRATMDTQYF. For the CDR3, the DNA is TGTGCCAGCAGCAATCGAGACAGGGCAACAATGGATACGCAGTATTTT.

This clone has just a few counts. V and J are TRBV10-3 and TRBJ1-2; TRBD1 agrees at 8 bases. In germline, CDR1 is ENHRY, CDR2 SYGVKD. J gave up 8 bases and V 7 bases, and 9 bases lay outside the gene matches. This CDR3 contains 13 residues. CDR3 sequence: CAITVDRGGGYTF. The CDR3 nucleotides read TGTGCCATCACGGTAGACAGGGGCGGCGGCTACACCTTC.

The chain has TRBV7-9 and TRBJ1-4, with D possibly being TRBD1 (5 bases). This CDR3 is 14 amino acids long. Trimming took 1 base from V and 5 from J, leaving 8 bases between them. Germline V gene lookup returns CDR1 SEHNR and CDR2 FQNEAQ (reference sequence). The CDR3 spells CASSLGQINEKLFF. CDR3 in DNA: TGTGCCAGCAGCTTAGGACAGATAAATGAAAAACTGTTTTTT.

CDR3 DNA sequence: TGTGCCAGCAGTTCGCCTCCGGGACAGGGCTACAATGAGCAGTTCTTC. This encodes CASSSPPGQGYNEQFF. The rearrangement joins TRBV28 to TRBJ2-1, with 9 bases that match TRBD1. The CDR3 loop spans 16 amino acids. The V gene end was trimmed by 4 bases and the J gene end by 3 bases; junction bases not matched to a gene: 7. The germline V gene encodes CDR1 MDHEN and CDR2 SYDVKM.

This clone was counted between two and nine times. The gene calls are TRBV19 and TRBJ2-1, with 8 bases fitting TRBD2. Trimming took 2 bases from V and 4 from J; bases not matched to a gene: 7. Germline assignment: CDR1 LNHDA and CDR2 SQIVND (reference sequence). The CDR3 has 16 residues. In nucleotides, the CDR3 is TGTGCCAGTAGTATACGAAGCGGGGGAGGGTACAATGAGCAGTTCTTC. Its translation: CASSIRSGGGYNEQFF.

This chain uses TRBV9 with TRBJ2-2; tentative D call: TRBD2 (6 bases). V lost 1 base and J 4 bases, leaving 14 bases between the germline ends. The germline gives CDR1 SGDLS, CDR2 YYNGEE. The CDR3 has 16 amino acids. The CDR3 protein is CASSVRGGSRTGELFF. The CDR3 DNA sequence: TGTGCCAGCAGCGTAAGAGGAGGGAGCCGCACCGGGGAGCTGTTTTTT.

The chain couples TRBV7-3 to TRBJ1-2, with TRBD1 as a possible D gene (5 bases). There are 13 residues in the CDR3. The V end was cut by 3 bases, the J end by 2 bases, with 7 bases between. CDR1 and CDR2 from the germline V gene are SGHTA and FQGTGA. CDR3 in amino acids: CASSFGANYGYTF. The CDR3 DNA reads TGTGCCAGCAGCTTCGGGGCCAACTATGGCTACACCTTC.

The chain recombines TRBV5-8 with TRBJ2-5; 10 bases map to TRBD1. CDR1 and CDR2 (germline): SGHTS, YDEGEE. The CDR3 sequence is 14 residues long. The ends lost 7 bases at V and 2 bases at J; junction bases unmatched: 5. CDR3 sequence (DNA): TGTGCCAGCTTTGGGACAGGGGAGCAAGAGACCCAGTACTTC. Amino acid sequence: CASFGTGEQETQYF.

Note on this clone: Its ends do not fully match the called genes, so a read error is possible. The chain uses TRBV6-5 and TRBJ2-3; D might be TRBD2 (6 bases). The germline V gene encodes CDR1 MNHEY and CDR2 SVGAGI. CDR3 size: 14 residues. The CDR3 DNA is TGTGCCAGCAGTGAAGGAACTAGCAGAGATACGCAGTATTTT. Its translation: CASSEGTSRDTQYF.

CDR3 DNA sequence: TGTGCCTGGAGTGTGACAGGGTCGGGTGGAAACACCATATATTTT. Amino acids: CAWSVTGSGGNTIYF. The J gene is TRBJ1-3, the V gene TRBV30; TRBD1 matches 7 bases. Germline trimming cut 0 bases from V and 3 bases from J; bases unmatched to any gene: 5. Germline CDR1 and CDR2: GTSNPN and SVGIG (reference sequence). There are 15 residues in the CDR3. The full variable domain, in which reference TRBV30 and TRBJ1-3 provide the parts outside the CDR3, is SQTIHQWPATLVQPVGSPLSLECTVEGTSNPNLYWYRQAAGRGLQLLFYSVGIGQISSEVPQNLSASRPQDRQFILSSKKLLLSDSGFYLCAWSVTGSGGNTIYFGEGSWLTVV.

This chain uses TRBV2 with TRBJ1-1; 8 positions agree with TRBD1. V was pared by 6 bases and J by 4 bases, with 4 bases of the junction left unmatched. CDR3 length: 13 amino acids. CDR1 and CDR2 from the germline V gene are SNHLY and FYNNEI. CDR3 loop: CASRDREGTEAFF. In DNA, the CDR3 is TGTGCCAGCAGGGACAGGGAGGGCACTGAAGCTTTCTTT.

The V gene is TRBV6-5, the J gene TRBJ1-2; 9 nucleotides agree with TRBD1. With V trimmed by 5 bases and J by 6 bases, 1 base remained unmatched. Germline V gene data show CDR1 as MNHEY and CDR2 as SVGAGI. The CDR3 is 12 amino acids. The chain's CDR3 is CASSGQGHGYTF. The CDR3 region has the DNA TGTGCCAGCAGTGGACAGGGGCATGGCTACACCTTC.